Following are 20 T cell receptor beta chains from one sample sequenced in a study of blood T cell repertoires in COVID-19. Assay: immunoSEQ multiplex PCR; the TCRdb copy retains only in-frame clones and omits some. This table holds around 260,000 clones, roughly 87% found once. The material sequenced was peripheral blood. All receptors derive from a human donor in a cohort sampled during active COVID-19.

The genes are TRBV29-1 and TRBJ1-1, with TRBD1 matching over 9 bases. Germline V gene sequence: CDR1 SQVTM, CDR2 ANQGSEA. Unmatched junction bases numbered 3, after V lost 7 bases and J lost 0 bases. This CDR3 spans 13 amino acids. For the CDR3, the DNA is TGCAGCGGAGGGACAGGGATGAACACTGAAGCTTTCTTT. This sequence encodes CSGGTGMNTEAFF.

V is TRBV15 and J is TRBJ2-1; 9 bases align to TRBD1. The trim removed 1 base at V and 4 bases at J, leaving 2 bases unmatched. Germline V gives CDR1 LNHNV, CDR2 YYDKDF (reference sequence). This CDR3 has 15 residues. Here the CDR3 DNA reads TGTGCCACCAGCAGAGGAGGACAGGGGTACAATGAGCAGTTCTTC. It is translated as CATSRGGQGYNEQFF.

This chain connects TRBV11-2 to TRBJ2-3, with D maybe TRBD1 (6 bases). The V gene's germline CDR1 is SGHAT and CDR2 FQNNGV. Trimming cost V 2 bases and J 2 bases, with 14 bases left between them. The CDR3 covers 16 residues. CDR3 amino acids: CASSLSPGQNTDTQYF. In DNA, the CDR3 is TGTGCCAGCAGCTTAAGTCCTGGACAGAACACAGATACGCAGTATTTT.

The rearrangement joins TRBV27 to TRBJ2-7; possible D gene TRBD2, 6 bases. CDR1 and CDR2 (germline): MNHEY, SMNVEV (reference sequence). Trimming removed 5 bases at V and 2 bases at J, with 19 bases between. CDR3 size: 16 residues. CDR3 sequence: CASSLGFRGATYEQYF. The CDR3 DNA reads TGTGCCAGCAGTCTCGGATTTCGCGGGGCGACCTACGAGCAGTACTTC.

In this sample, this clone turned up once. The chain is built from TRBV19 and TRBJ1-3; D remains ambiguous. Germline V lookup: CDR1 LNHDA, CDR2 SQIVND (reference sequence). The CDR3 is made up of 16 amino acids. The V gene lost 0 bases and the J gene lost 0 bases, with 9 bases spanning the gap. Written as DNA, the CDR3 is TGTGCCAGTAGTATAGATCACCAGGACTCTGGAAACACCATATATTTT. Translation gives CASSIDHQDSGNTIYF.

This clone was observed once. This chain links TRBV5-4 with TRBJ1-2, with D possibly matching TRBD1 (5 bases). This CDR3 contains 14 residues. Germline CDR1 reads SGHNT; CDR2 reads YYREEE (reference sequence). The V gene lost 0 bases and the J gene lost 4 bases, with 10 bases spanning the gap. The DNA for the CDR3 is TGTGCCAGCAGCTTGGAGGGGTTTCCCTATGGCTACACCTTC. Translating it yields CASSLEGFPYGYTF.

The rearrangement uses TRBV11-2 and TRBJ2-5; 11 nucleotides match TRBD1. The CDR3 spans 16 residues. With V trimmed by 5 bases and J by 5 bases, 10 bases remained unmatched. Germline CDR1 SGHAT, CDR2 FQNNGV. The CDR3 region has the DNA TGTGCCAGCAGCCGGACAGGGGGCCAGGGAGGGGAGACCCAGTACTTC. It is translated as CASSRTGGQGGETQYF.

The chain joins TRBV19 to TRBJ1-5; D gene unclear. The CDR3 contains 12 residues. Trimming removed 5 bases from V and 4 bases from J, with 6 bases in between. Per the germline V gene, CDR1 is LNHDA and CDR2 is SQIVND (reference sequence). CDR3 DNA: TGTGCCAGTAGTCCCCAAAATCAGCCCCAGCATTTT. This codes for CASSPQNQPQHF.

J is TRBJ1-5 and V is TRBV28, with a weak D call TRBD1 (6 bases). Germline V gene data show CDR1 as MDHEN and CDR2 as SYDVKM. V was pared by 5 bases and J by 9 bases, with 14 bases between. The CDR3 loop spans 13 amino acids. CDR3 bases: TGTGCCAGCAGTGCCCCAGGGGATCGGCCCCAGCATTTT. Protein product: CASSAPGDRPQHF.

V and J are TRBV28 and TRBJ2-7; 9 nucleotides agree with TRBD2. From germline, CDR1 is MDHEN and CDR2 SYDVKM. This CDR3 is built from 16 residues. J was trimmed by 6 bases and V by 3 bases; bases with no gene match: 12. CDR3 sequence reads: CASSFHSGTSLGEQYF. The CDR3 nucleotides read TGTGCCAGCAGTTTCCACTCTGGGACTAGCCTCGGCGAGCAGTACTTC.

The chain uses TRBV29-1 and TRBJ2-7; D is possibly TRBD1 (5 bases). Germline V gene data show CDR1 as SQVTM and CDR2 as ANQGSEA. V shed 6 bases and J shed 3 bases, with 15 bases lying between them. The CDR3 consists of 13 residues. The chain's CDR3 is CSVSSQDNYEQYF. CDR3 nucleotides: TGCAGCGTGTCTTCCCAGGACAACTACGAGCAGTACTTC.

The chain carries TRBV28 and TRBJ2-7; D may be TRBD2 (5 bases). Germline V gene sequence: CDR1 MDHEN, CDR2 SYDVKM. This CDR3 has 12 amino acids. Trimming cost V 4 bases and J 6 bases, with 10 bases left between them. The CDR3: CASSSRGLEQYF. The CDR3 DNA reads TGTGCCAGCAGTTCGCGCGGACTCGAGCAGTACTTC.

This clone was counted a single time. V is TRBV7-2 and J is TRBJ2-2; weak D call: TRBD1 (7 bases). The CDR3 covers 15 residues. V gave up 5 bases and J gave up 3 bases, with 13 bases separating them. CDR1 is SGHTA and CDR2 is FQGNSA in the germline V gene. The CDR3 here is CASSPGGIYTGELFF. In DNA form, the CDR3 reads TGTGCCAGCAGCCCAGGGGGGATTTACACCGGGGAGCTGTTTTTT.

This chain links TRBV10-3 with TRBJ2-1; D is perhaps TRBD2 (6 bases). The CDR3 totals 15 residues. Trimming removed 8 bases at V and 1 base at J, with 15 bases between. The germline gives CDR1 ENHRY, CDR2 SYGVKD. The CDR3 DNA follows: TGTGCCATCGATGACGGGAGAGGTTCCTACAATGAGCAGTTCTTC. This codes for CAIDDGRGSYNEQFF.

V is TRBV6-2 or TRBV6-3 and J is TRBJ2-7, with D perhaps TRBD2 (6 bases). V was shortened by 5 bases and J by 9 bases, with 11 bases between the two germline ends. Germline-derived CDR1 and CDR2 are MNHEY and SVGEGT. The CDR3 length is 11 residues. CDR3 region: CASSRDFRQYF. The CDR3 bases are TGTGCCAGCAGTCGGGACTTTCGGCAGTACTTC.

This clone was observed a single time. The V call is TRBV10-3, the J call TRBJ2-5; 8 nucleotides agree with TRBD2. From germline, CDR1 is ENHRY and CDR2 SYGVKD. V lost 0 bases and J lost 4; bases outside the gene matches: 1. CDR3 size: 14 residues. DNA of the CDR3: TGTGCCATCAGTGAGTCGACTAGCGTAGAGACCCAGTACTTC. It is translated as CAISESTSVETQYF.

Regarding this clone: Compared with germline, one end of the junction differs, possibly owing to a read error. The V gene is TRBV28, the J gene TRBJ2-7; 11 bases line up with TRBD2. CDR3 length: 12 amino acids. The V gene's germline CDR1 is MDHEN and CDR2 SYDVKM. DNA for the CDR3: TGTGCCAGCAGTTTAGGGGCTAGCGGGAGGAACTTC. The encoded protein is CASSLGASGRNF.

The chain carries TRBV10-3 and TRBJ2-7, with D tentatively TRBD2 (5 bases). Germline CDR1 and CDR2: ENHRY and SYGVKD. V lost 6 bases, J lost 4 bases, and 7 bases lay in between. CDR3 size: 11 residues. The CDR3 spells CAIRTGYEQYF. CDR3 bases: TGTGCCATCAGGACGGGATACGAGCAGTACTTC.

The chain joins TRBV4-1 to TRBJ2-7, with 8 bases identical to TRBD1. The CDR3 runs to 15 residues. Per the germline V gene, CDR1 is MGHRA and CDR2 is YSYEKL. J gave up 1 base and V 4 bases, and 6 bases lay outside the gene matches. CDR3 nucleotide sequence: TGCGCCAGCAGCCCAGGACAGGGCGGGTCCTACGAGCAGTACTTC. Translating gives CASSPGQGGSYEQYF.

This clone was counted a single time. The rearrangement uses TRBV11-3 and TRBJ2-2, with 8 bases fitting TRBD2. CDR3 size: 14 residues. Germline assignment: CDR1 SGHNT and CDR2 YENEEA. Unmatched junction bases numbered 4, after V lost 4 bases and J lost 6 bases. The chain's CDR3 is CASSSIAGPGELFF. CDR3 sequence (DNA): TGTGCCAGCAGCTCAATAGCGGGGCCCGGGGAGCTGTTTTTT.